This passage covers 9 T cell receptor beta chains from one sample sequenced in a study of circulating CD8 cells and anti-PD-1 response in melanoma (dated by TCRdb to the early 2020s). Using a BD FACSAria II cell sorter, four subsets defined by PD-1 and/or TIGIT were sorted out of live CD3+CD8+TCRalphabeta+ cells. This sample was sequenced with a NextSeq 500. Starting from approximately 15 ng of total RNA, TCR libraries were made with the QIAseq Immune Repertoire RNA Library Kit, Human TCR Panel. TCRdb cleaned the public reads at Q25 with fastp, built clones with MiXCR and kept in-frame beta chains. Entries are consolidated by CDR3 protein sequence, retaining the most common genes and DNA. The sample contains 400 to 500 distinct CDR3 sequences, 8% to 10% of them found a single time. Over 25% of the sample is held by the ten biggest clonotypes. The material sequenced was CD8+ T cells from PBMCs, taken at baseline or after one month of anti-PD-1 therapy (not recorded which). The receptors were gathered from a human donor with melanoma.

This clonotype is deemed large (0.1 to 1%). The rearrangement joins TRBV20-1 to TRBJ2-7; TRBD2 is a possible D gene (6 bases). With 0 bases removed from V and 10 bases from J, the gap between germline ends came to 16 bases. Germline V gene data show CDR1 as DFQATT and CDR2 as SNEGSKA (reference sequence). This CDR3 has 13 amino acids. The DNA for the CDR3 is TGCAGTGCTAGAGACCTGCGGGACCTCCACCAGTACTTC. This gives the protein CSARDLRDLHQYF.

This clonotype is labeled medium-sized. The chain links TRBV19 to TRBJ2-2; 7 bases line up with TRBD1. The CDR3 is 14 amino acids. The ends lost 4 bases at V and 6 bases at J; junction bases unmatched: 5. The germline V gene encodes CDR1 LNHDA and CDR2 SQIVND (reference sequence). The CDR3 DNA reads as TGTGCCAGTAGTAACCTTCAGGGGGCCGGGGAGCTGTTTTTT. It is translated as CASSNLQGAGELFF.

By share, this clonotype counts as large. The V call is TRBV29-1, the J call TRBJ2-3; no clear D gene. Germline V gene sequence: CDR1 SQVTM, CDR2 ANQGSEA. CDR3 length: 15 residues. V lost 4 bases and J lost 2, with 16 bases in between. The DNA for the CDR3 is TGCAGCGTTGTGTTGGCGAGTTCATCCACAGATACGCAGTATTTT. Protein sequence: CSVVLASSSTDTQYF.

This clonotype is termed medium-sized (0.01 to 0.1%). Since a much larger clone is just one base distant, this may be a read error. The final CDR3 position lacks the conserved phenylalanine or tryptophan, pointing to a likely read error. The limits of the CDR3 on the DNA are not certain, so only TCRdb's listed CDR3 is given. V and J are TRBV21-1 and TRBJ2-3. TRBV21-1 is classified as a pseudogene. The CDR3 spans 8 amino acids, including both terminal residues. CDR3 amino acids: CACRGMVA.

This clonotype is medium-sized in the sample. CDR3 DNA: TGTGCCAGTAGCGGGGCGGGGGCCAATGAGCAGTTCTTC. Protein product: CASSGAGANEQFF. V usage is TRBV19 and J usage is TRBJ2-1; D may be TRBD2 (7 bases). Trimming removed 6 bases from V and 6 bases from J, with 12 bases in between. The CDR3 extends over 13 amino acids. Germline V gene lookup returns CDR1 LNHDA and CDR2 SQIVND (reference sequence).

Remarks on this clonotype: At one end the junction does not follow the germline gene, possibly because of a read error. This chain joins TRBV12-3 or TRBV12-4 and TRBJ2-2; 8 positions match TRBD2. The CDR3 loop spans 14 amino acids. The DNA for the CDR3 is TGTGCCAGCAGATCCGGGACTAGAGCCGGGGAGCTGTCTTTT. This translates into CASRSGTRAGELSF.

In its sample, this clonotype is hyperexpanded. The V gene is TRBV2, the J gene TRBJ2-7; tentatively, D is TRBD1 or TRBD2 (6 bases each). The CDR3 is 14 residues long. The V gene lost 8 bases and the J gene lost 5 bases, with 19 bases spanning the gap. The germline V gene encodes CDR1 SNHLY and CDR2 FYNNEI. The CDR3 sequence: CASGRDTLTNEQYF. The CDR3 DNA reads TGTGCCAGCGGGCGGGACACCCTGACCAACGAGCAGTACTTC.

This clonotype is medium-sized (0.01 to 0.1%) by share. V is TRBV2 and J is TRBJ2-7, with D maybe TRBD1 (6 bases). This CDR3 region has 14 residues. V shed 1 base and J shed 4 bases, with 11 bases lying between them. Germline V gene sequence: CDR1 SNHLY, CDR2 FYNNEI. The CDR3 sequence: CASSEDGQSYEQYF. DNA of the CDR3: TGTGCCAGCAGTGAAGATGGACAGTCATACGAGCAGTACTTC.

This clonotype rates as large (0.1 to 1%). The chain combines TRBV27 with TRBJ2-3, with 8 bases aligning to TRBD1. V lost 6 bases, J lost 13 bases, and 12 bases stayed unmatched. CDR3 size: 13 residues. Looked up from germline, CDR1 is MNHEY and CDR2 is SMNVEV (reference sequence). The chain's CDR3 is CASSFSPLDREYF. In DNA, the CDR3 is TGTGCCAGCAGCTTCAGCCCCCTGGACAGGGAGTATTTT.